The present TCR beta chain was sequenced within a study of spatial heterogeneity in lung cancer. TCRdb ran MiXCR on the 5' RACE reads and lists one entry per CDR3 protein. The table records tens of thousands of distinct CDR3 sequences, less than 9.5% of them present only once. Time point given: blood at routine non-recurrence follow-up after resection. Sequencing was performed on whole RNA extracted from tumor and nontumor lung tissue, or from frozen PBMC, and the material was left unsorted. The receptor's source is a female donor with early-stage non-small cell lung cancer. Material: PBMCs, obtained at follow-up.

The CDR3 DNA follows: TGCGCCAGCAGCCCGTCCGGCAGGGGGTCGGGTCAGCCCCAGCATTTT. As protein: CASSPSGRGSGQPQHF. The chain recombines TRBV5-1 with TRBJ1-5, with TRBD1 identical over 7 bases. The ends lost 4 bases at V and 6 bases at J; junction bases unmatched: 13. The germline gives CDR1 SGHRS, CDR2 YFSETQ. The CDR3 totals 16 residues.